Listed here are 8 T cell receptor beta chains from one sample, sequenced in a study of shared clonotypes between healthy human individuals. Sequencing was performed with immunoSEQ multiplex PCR; in TCRdb, only in-frame clones are kept and a portion is missing. This table has over 1.5 million clones, approximately 98% appearing once. Sequencing input: naive CD4+ T cells sorted from blood. Subset described: CD45RA+ positively selected. All receptors come from a man younger than 40 in good health.

The J gene is TRBJ2-2, the V gene TRBV10-2; unclear D gene. This CDR3 has 17 amino acids. Germline CDR1 WSHSY, CDR2 SAAADI. V lost 0 bases and J lost 3, with 14 bases in between. CDR3 amino acids: CASSESATDVHTGELFF. CDR3 coding DNA: TGCGCCAGCAGTGAGTCTGCTACAGACGTACACACCGGGGAGCTGTTTTTT.

This rearrangement joins TRBV11-2 to TRBJ1-2; unclear D gene. V lost 6 bases, J lost 8 bases, and 13 bases lay in between. The CDR3 contains 12 residues. Germline CDR1 is SGHAT and CDR2 is FQNNGV. CDR3 sequence: CASSKASFGYTF. DNA of the CDR3: TGTGCCAGCAGTAAGGCGTCCTTCGGCTACACCTTC.

In its sample, this clone was seen once. The CDR3 nucleotides read TGTGCCAGTAATTCACAGGGGGCTGGCAATCAGCCCCAGCATTTT. This translates into CASNSQGAGNQPQHF. The chain carries TRBV19 and TRBJ1-5; 9 positions match TRBD1. Germline values: CDR1 LNHDA, CDR2 SQIVND (reference sequence). This CDR3 comprises 15 residues. J gave up 2 bases and V 7 bases, and 6 bases lay outside the gene matches.

The chain uses TRBV10-3 and TRBJ2-2, with D possibly being TRBD1 or TRBD2 (6 bases each). Germline CDR1 reads ENHRY; CDR2 reads SYGVKD. CDR3 length: 17 amino acids. Trimming removed 10 bases from V and 2 bases from J, with 23 bases in between. The CDR3 here is CATRGGSRGINTGELFF. DNA of the CDR3: TGTGCCACCCGAGGGGGGTCTCGCGGGATTAACACCGGGGAGCTGTTTTTT.

This clone occurred a few times. Other DNA sequences from this sample encode an identical CDR3 as well. The V gene is TRBV5-5, the J gene TRBJ1-5; D not resolved. V dropped 0 bases and J dropped 2 bases, with 6 bases sitting between them. This CDR3 is built from 14 residues. Germline CDR1 reads SGHKS; CDR2 reads YYEKEE (reference sequence). The CDR3 sequence is CASSLEAGNQPQHF. The CDR3 DNA sequence: TGTGCCAGCAGCTTGGAGGCGGGCAATCAGCCCCAGCATTTT.

The chain joins TRBV18 to TRBJ2-7; D unclear. The germline V gene encodes CDR1 KGHSH and CDR2 LQKENI. Trimming removed 2 bases from V and 2 bases from J, with 13 bases in between. The CDR3 consists of 15 residues. The CDR3 reads CASSPFSTRTYEQYF. The CDR3 nucleotides read TGTGCCAGCTCACCATTTTCTACGCGGACCTACGAGCAGTACTTC. The full variable domain, its missing parts supplied by reference TRBV18 and TRBJ2-7, is NAGVMQNPRHLVRRRGQEARLRCSPMKGHSHVYWYRQLPEEGLKFMVYLQKENIIDESGMPKERFSAEFPKEGPSILRIQQVVRGDSAAYFCASSPFSTRTYEQYFGPGTRLTVT.

The chain couples TRBV29-1 to TRBJ2-7; D gene unclear. The V end lost 5 bases, the J end lost 4 bases, and 21 bases lay between the germline ends. Germline CDR1 reads SQVTM; CDR2 reads ANQGSEA. The CDR3 runs to 15 residues. In DNA form, the CDR3 reads TGCAGCGTTATATCCCGGCGTACAGCCGGTTACGAGCAGTACTTC. It codes for CSVISRRTAGYEQYF.

This chain links TRBV5-4 with TRBJ2-5, with D maybe TRBD2 (5 bases). This CDR3 has 13 residues. Germline loops: CDR1 SGHNT, CDR2 YYREEE (reference sequence). Trimming cost V 4 bases and J 5 bases, with 12 bases left between them. CDR3 sequence reads: CASSPGSTETQYF. The DNA for the CDR3 is TGTGCCAGCAGCCCGGGATCCACGGAGACCCAGTACTTC.